The present T cell receptor (beta chain) was sequenced within a study of naive and memory T cell subsets. The study's findings and limits: Especially in CD8 cells, naive repertoires contained a few larger clonotypes, possibly CD45RA-re-expressing memory cells. There was no ground truth to check naive and memory subset results.

Alpha and beta libraries were amplified separately from the second PCR onward. After CD4 positive bead selection, the CD4-negative fraction gave CD8 T cells. Four subsets defined by CD45RA and CD27 were sorted after CD3, CD4, CD8 and live/dead staining. An equimolar mix of two oligonucleotides served as the beta constant-region primer for TRBC1 and TRBC2. Four rounds of PCR amplified the ligated cDNA using nested alpha and beta constant-region primers plus SP2. Each CDR3 protein gets one entry after TCRdb re-called the UMI-ligation and nested PCR reads with MiXCR. The sample records under 150,000 distinct CDR3 sequences, 15% to 25% being singletons. A word on this clonotype: Its specificity is not known.

Germline lookup yields CDR1 DFQATT and CDR2 SNEGSKA (reference sequence). This CDR3 spans 15 amino acids. Trimming cost V 3 bases and J 4 bases; bases outside gene matches: 8. This receptor was taken from a human donor in good health. The specimen sequenced was naive CD8+ T cells from blood. The V call is TRBV20-1, the J call TRBJ2-1; the match to TRBD1 covers 8 bases. CDR3 DNA sequence: TGCAGTGCTAGGGCAAGACAGGGGAGTTACAATGAGCAGTTCTTC. Amino acids: CSARARQGSYNEQFF.